Listed here are 18 T cell receptor beta chains from one sample, sequenced in a study of cytomegalovirus exposure and HLA in healthy donors. In the PCR, 60 Vbeta and 13 Jbeta primers were used. Profiling relied on immunoSEQ multiplex PCR, and the TCRdb table lists in-frame clones only, not all of them. Of roughly 140,000 clones detected, roughly 73% appear once; the ten largest clones hold roughly 14%. Specimen: PBMCs. The receptors here all came from a human donor in good health.

The chain uses TRBV14 and TRBJ2-7; no definite D call. This CDR3 region has 14 residues. Deletions cut 4 bases from V and 5 bases from J, with 15 bases between. CDR1 is SGHDN, CDR2 FVKESK, per germline. CDR3 coding DNA: TGTGCCAGCAGCCCGGTTGGTTCCCCGAACGAGCAGTACTTC. This gives the protein CASSPVGSPNEQYF.

The rearrangement joins TRBV4-1 to TRBJ2-2; 8 bases are shared with TRBD2. V shed 4 bases, J shed 1 base, and the junction held 8 bases outside the gene matches. CDR1 is MGHRA, CDR2 YSYEKL, per germline. This CDR3 is built from 17 residues. CDR3 bases: TGCGCCAGCAGCCCCCGAGGGAGCGGGGGGAACACCGGGGAGCTGTTTTTT. Its translation: CASSPRGSGGNTGELFF.

CDR3 region: CASSVQETQYF. The CDR3 bases are TGTGCCAGCAGTGTCCAGGAGACCCAGTACTTC. The chain is built from TRBV2 and TRBJ2-5; unclear D gene. The CDR3 is 11 residues long. CDR1 and CDR2 (germline): SNHLY, FYNNEI. Trimming took 4 bases from V and 5 from J, leaving 5 bases between them.

V usage is TRBV29-1 and J usage is TRBJ2-5; D remains unclear. The DNA end is more similar to TRBJ2-7, so the J call may be wrong. From germline, CDR1 is SQVTM and CDR2 ANQGSEA. CDR3 length: 13 amino acids. This chain's CDR3 is CSVLVTETYEQYF. The CDR3 DNA sequence: TGCAGCGTTTTGGTCACCGAAACCTACGAGCAGTACTTC.

This chain joins TRBV6-1 and TRBJ1-3; TRBD1 aligns across 8 bases. Germline V gene sequence: CDR1 MNHNS, CDR2 SASEGT. With V trimmed by 7 bases and J by 0 bases, 5 bases remained unmatched. The CDR3 consists of 15 residues. As DNA, the CDR3 is TGTGCCAGCAATGGGACAGGCAGCTCTGGAAACACCATATATTTT. Its translation is CASNGTGSSGNTIYF.

The V and J genes are TRBV29-1 and TRBJ2-2; 13 nucleotides line up with TRBD2. The germline V gene encodes CDR1 SQVTM and CDR2 ANQGSEA. This CDR3 is built from 16 residues. V shed 6 bases, J shed 4 bases, and the junction held 8 bases outside the gene matches. The CDR3 DNA follows: TGCAGCGTCGCCGGGACTAGCGGGAAAGTCACCGGGGAGCTGTTTTTT. As protein: CSVAGTSGKVTGELFF.

A few counts support this clone. CDR3 loop: CASSPLFSNYGYTF. Here the CDR3 DNA reads TGTGCCAGCAGCCCACTTTTCTCTAACTATGGCTACACCTTC. The V and J genes are TRBV27 and TRBJ1-2; D uncertain. V was cut by 6 bases and J by 0 bases, with 11 bases left in between. This CDR3 is built from 14 residues. CDR1 is MNHEY, CDR2 SMNVEV, per germline (reference sequence).

CDR3 nucleotides: TGTGCCAGCAGTTTTGGGCTGTCATACAATGAGCAGTTCTTC. It is translated as CASSFGLSYNEQFF. V usage is TRBV27 and J usage is TRBJ2-1; no clear D. This CDR3 has 14 amino acids. The germline CDR1 and CDR2 sequences are MNHEY and SMNVEV (reference sequence). Between the trimmed V and J ends, which lost 3 bases and 4 bases, there was a span of 10 bases.

This clone has only one observation. One junction end does not reproduce the germline sequence, and a read error may be involved. Different DNA sequences within this sample yield the same CDR3. This chain connects TRBV5-1 to TRBJ2-1; perhaps TRBD1 as D (5 bases). This CDR3 is 15 amino acids long. Germline assignment: CDR1 SGHRS and CDR2 YFSETQ. The CDR3 reads CASSLRQYSYNEQFF. The CDR3 region has the DNA TGCGCTAGCAGCTTGAGACAGTACTCCTACAATGAGCAGTTCTTC.

The chain joins TRBV9 to TRBJ2-1; 7 bases are shared with TRBD2. The germline gives CDR1 SGDLS, CDR2 YYNGEE. The CDR3 contains 14 residues. With 3 bases clipped from V and 2 bases from J, the junction kept 2 bases outside the gene matches. The CDR3 region is CASSASGTYNEQFF. CDR3 sequence (DNA): TGTGCCAGCAGCGCGAGCGGGACCTACAATGAGCAGTTCTTC.

This clone has just a few counts. This chain joins TRBV28 and TRBJ1-4; no firm D call. V gave up 8 bases and J gave up 0 bases, with 13 bases separating them. The CDR3 consists of 15 residues. Per germline, CDR1 MDHEN and CDR2 SYDVKM. The CDR3 reads CASGQAIATNEKLFF. In DNA form, the CDR3 reads TGTGCCAGCGGTCAAGCCATTGCAACTAATGAAAAACTGTTTTTT.

V is TRBV5-4 and J is TRBJ2-5, with TRBD2 identical over 7 bases. CDR1 is SGHNT and CDR2 is YYREEE in the germline V gene (reference sequence). This CDR3 has 15 amino acids. V lost 4 bases to trimming and J lost 4 bases; unmatched junction nucleotides: 10. In nucleotides, the CDR3 is TGTGCCAGCAGCCCCGGGAGGTCCGGGCGAGAGACCCAGTACTTC. It yields the protein CASSPGRSGRETQYF.

In the case of this clone: One end of the junction does not line up with germline, which may come from a read error. The rearrangement links TRBV5-6 to TRBJ1-1; possible D gene TRBD1, 6 bases. The CDR3 contains 15 residues. CDR1 and CDR2 (germline): SGHDT, YYEEEE. Here the CDR3 DNA reads TGTGCCAGCAGCCCGGGGGGCGAAGCGAACACTGAACCTTTCTTT. It yields the protein CASSPGGEANTEPFF.

The sample holds a few counts of this clone. The V gene is TRBV19, the J gene TRBJ2-2; 11 bases align to TRBD1. CDR1 and CDR2 from the germline V gene are LNHDA and SQIVND (reference sequence). V was clipped by 10 bases and J by 6 bases; unmatched bases: 13. The CDR3 totals 16 residues. The CDR3 DNA reads as TGTGCCACCAGGACAGGGGGCAGGAGGTTTGCCGGGGAGCTGTTTTTT. Protein product: CATRTGGRRFAGELFF.

This clone appeared a few times. The chain recombines TRBV7-9 with TRBJ1-4; D is undetermined. This CDR3 region has 12 residues. The germline gives CDR1 SEHNR, CDR2 FQNEAQ (reference sequence). The V end was cut by 4 bases, the J end by 13 bases, with 13 bases between. CDR3 protein: CASSSGGSVLFF. CDR3 nucleotides: TGTGCCAGCAGCTCAGGAGGGAGTGTACTGTTTTTT.

This clone was recorded only once. The chain carries TRBV15 and TRBJ2-3, with TRBD2 identical over 9 bases. Germline V gene lookup returns CDR1 LNHNV and CDR2 YYDKDF (reference sequence). The CDR3 has 16 amino acids. With V trimmed by 1 base and J by 3 bases, 5 bases remained unmatched. In DNA, the CDR3 is TGTGCCACCAGCAGAGTCCGACTAGCGGTTACAGATACGCAGTATTTT. It specifies CATSRVRLAVTDTQYF. The complete variable domain, with remaining parts taken from reference TRBV15 and TRBJ2-3, reads DAMVIQNPRYQVTQFGKPVTLSCSQTLNHNVMYWYQQKSSQAPKLLFHYYDKDFNNEADTPDNFQSRRPNTSFCFLDIRSPGLGDTAMYLCATSRVRLAVTDTQYFGPGTRLTVL.

This clone was seen a few times. The chain employs TRBV6-5 and TRBJ1-5; no firm D call. Trimming removed 5 bases from V and 2 bases from J, with 13 bases in between. CDR3 length: 15 residues. CDR1 MNHEY and CDR2 SVGAGI come from the germline V gene. The CDR3 region is CASSRGRQGNQPQHF. Written as DNA, the CDR3 is TGTGCCAGCAGTCGCGGGAGGCAAGGCAATCAGCCCCAGCATTTT.

The V gene is TRBV27, the J gene TRBJ1-6, with D maybe TRBD1 (5 bases). Trimming stripped 5 bases from V and 8 bases from J, with 16 bases between. The CDR3 runs 15 residues. The germline gives CDR1 MNHEY, CDR2 SMNVEV (reference sequence). CDR3 bases: TGTGCCAGCAGTACCCCAGCGGGGGTGGATTCACCCCTCCACTTT. The encoded protein is CASSTPAGVDSPLHF.